Sequencing of this T cell receptor beta chain was carried out in a study of blood T cells in healthy people across ages. At the level of the study: Template switching retrieved approximately one barcoded beta molecule for each two T cells. General study results and limits: Per million T cells, the diversity of TCR beta decreased roughly linearly as age advanced. The study found more naive CD4+ cells and higher diversity in long-lived than aged donors.

The CDR3 has 15 amino acids. The germline V gene has CDR1 MDHEN and CDR2 SYDVKM. V was cut by 6 bases and J by 0 bases, with 11 bases left in between. Then a second PCR, running about 6 to 11 cycles, was carried out with a sample-barcoded 5' primer and a J-beta primer mix. A single record per CDR3 protein comes from TCRdb applying MiXCR to the 5' RACE reads. Here the sample spans over a million distinct CDR3 sequences, approximately 40% being singletons. On this clonotype: The antigen is not known.

The receptor was derived from a woman aged 18-30 years in good health. V and J are TRBV28 and TRBJ1-4; no reliable D call. Sequencing was done on a sample of blood. CDR3 region: CASRQTGATNEKLFF. The CDR3 DNA sequence: TGTGCCAGCAGGCAGACGGGTGCAACTAATGAAAAACTGTTTTTT.